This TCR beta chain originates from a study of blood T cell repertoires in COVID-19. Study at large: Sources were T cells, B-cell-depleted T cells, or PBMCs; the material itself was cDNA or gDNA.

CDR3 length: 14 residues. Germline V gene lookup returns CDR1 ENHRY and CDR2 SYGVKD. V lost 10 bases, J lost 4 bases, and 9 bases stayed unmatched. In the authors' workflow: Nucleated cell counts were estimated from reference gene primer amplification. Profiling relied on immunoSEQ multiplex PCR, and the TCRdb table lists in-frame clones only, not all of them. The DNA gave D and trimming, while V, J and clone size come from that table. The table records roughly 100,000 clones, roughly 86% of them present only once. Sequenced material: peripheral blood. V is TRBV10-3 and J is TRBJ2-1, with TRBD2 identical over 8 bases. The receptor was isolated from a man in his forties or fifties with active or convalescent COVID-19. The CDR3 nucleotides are TGTGCCACGACAGCGGGGGCCCTTTACAATGAGCAGTTCTTC. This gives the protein CATTAGALYNEQFF.